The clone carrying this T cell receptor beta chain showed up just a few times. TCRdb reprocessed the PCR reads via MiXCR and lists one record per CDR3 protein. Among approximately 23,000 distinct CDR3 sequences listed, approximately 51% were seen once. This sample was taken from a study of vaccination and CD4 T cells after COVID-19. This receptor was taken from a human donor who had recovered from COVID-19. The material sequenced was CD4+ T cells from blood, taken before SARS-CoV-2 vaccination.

As DNA, the CDR3 is TGTGCCACCAGTTCCCTGACAGGGGGCTTCCAAGAGACCCAGTACTTC. The encoded protein is CATSSLTGGFQETQYF. This rearrangement joins TRBV24-1 to TRBJ2-5; TRBD1 matches at 10 bases. Trimming at V came to 6 bases and at J to 1 base, leaving 7 bases not matched to a gene. CDR1 is KGHDR and CDR2 is SFDVKD in the germline V gene. The CDR3 contains 16 residues.